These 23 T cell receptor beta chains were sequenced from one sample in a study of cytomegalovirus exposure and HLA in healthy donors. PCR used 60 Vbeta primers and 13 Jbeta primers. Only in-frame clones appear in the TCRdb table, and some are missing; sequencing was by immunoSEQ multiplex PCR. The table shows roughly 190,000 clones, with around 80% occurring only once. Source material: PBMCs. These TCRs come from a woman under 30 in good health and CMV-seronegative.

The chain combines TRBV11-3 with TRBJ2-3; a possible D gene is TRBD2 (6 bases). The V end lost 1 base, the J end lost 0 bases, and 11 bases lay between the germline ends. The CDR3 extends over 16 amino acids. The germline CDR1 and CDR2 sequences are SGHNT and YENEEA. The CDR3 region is CASSLGGTLSTDTQYF. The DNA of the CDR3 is TGTGCCAGCAGCTTAGGTGGGACTCTTAGCACAGATACGCAGTATTTT.

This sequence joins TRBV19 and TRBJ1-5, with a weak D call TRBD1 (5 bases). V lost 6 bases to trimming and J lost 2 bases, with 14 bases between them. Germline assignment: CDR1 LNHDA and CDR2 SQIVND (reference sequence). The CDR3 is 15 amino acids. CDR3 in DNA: TGTGCCAGTAGCCAGCAGGGAATGGGCAATCAGCCCCAGCATTTT. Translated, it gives CASSQQGMGNQPQHF.

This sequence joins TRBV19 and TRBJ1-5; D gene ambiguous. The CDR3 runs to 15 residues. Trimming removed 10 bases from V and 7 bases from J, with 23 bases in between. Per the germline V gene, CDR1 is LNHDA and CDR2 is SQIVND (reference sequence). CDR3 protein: CATDKQEAMGQPQHF. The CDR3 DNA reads TGTGCCACTGATAAGCAAGAAGCCATGGGCCAGCCCCAGCATTTT.

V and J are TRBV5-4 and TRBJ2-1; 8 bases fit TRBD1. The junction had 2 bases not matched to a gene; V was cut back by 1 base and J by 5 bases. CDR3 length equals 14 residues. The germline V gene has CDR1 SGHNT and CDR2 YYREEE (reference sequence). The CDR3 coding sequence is TGTGCCAGCAGCTTGCGGACAGGGAACAATGAGCAGTTCTTC. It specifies CASSLRTGNNEQFF.

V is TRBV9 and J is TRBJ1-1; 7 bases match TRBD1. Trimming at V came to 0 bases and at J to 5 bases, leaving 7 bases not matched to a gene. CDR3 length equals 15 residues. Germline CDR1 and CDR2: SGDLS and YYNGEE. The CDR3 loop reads CASSVGIGGVTEAFF. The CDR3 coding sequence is TGTGCCAGCAGCGTAGGTATAGGGGGCGTTACTGAAGCTTTCTTT.

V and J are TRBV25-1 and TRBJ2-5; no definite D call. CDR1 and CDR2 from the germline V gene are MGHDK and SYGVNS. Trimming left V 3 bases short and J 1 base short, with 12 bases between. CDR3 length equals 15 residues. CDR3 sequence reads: CASSDARLAQETQYF. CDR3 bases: TGTGCCAGCAGTGACGCCCGATTGGCCCAAGAGACCCAGTACTTC.

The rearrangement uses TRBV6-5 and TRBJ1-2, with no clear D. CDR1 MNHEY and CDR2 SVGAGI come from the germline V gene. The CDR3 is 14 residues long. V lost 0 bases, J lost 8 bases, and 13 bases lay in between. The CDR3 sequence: CASSYSAADFGYTF. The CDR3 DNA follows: TGTGCCAGCAGTTACTCGGCGGCAGACTTCGGCTACACCTTC.

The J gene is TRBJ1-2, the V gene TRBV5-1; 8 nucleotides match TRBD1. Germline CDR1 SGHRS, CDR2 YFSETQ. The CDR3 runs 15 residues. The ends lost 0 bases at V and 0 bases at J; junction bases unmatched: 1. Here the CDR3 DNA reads TGCGCCAGCAGCTTGGGACAGGGGACTAACTATGGCTACACCTTC. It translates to CASSLGQGTNYGYTF.

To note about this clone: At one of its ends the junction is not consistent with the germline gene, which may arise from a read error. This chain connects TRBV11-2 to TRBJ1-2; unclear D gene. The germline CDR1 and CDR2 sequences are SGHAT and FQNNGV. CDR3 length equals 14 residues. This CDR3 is CASTLGAGDYGYTF. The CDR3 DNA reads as TGTGCCAGCACCTTAGGCGCAGGTGACTATGGCTACACCTTC.

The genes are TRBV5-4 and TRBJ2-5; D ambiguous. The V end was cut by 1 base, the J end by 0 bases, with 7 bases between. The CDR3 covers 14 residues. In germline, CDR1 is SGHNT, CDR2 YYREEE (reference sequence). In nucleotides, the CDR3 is TGTGCCAGCAGCTTGCCCCTTCACCAAGAGACCCAGTACTTC. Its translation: CASSLPLHQETQYF.

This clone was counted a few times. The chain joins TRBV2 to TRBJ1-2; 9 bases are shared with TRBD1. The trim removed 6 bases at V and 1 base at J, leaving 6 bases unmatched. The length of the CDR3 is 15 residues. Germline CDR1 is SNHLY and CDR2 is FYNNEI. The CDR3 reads CASRRETGGNYGYTF. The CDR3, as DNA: TGTGCCAGCAGACGCGAGACAGGGGGTAACTATGGCTACACCTTC.

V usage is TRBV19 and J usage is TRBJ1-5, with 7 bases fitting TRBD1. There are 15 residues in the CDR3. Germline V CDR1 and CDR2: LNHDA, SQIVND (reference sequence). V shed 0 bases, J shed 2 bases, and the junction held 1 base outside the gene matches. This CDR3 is CASSIEDRGNQPQHF. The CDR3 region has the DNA TGTGCCAGTAGTATAGAAGACAGGGGCAATCAGCCCCAGCATTTT.

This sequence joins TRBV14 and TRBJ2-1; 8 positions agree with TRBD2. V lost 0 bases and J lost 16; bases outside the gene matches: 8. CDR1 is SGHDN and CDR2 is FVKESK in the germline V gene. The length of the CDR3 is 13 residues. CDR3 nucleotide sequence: TGTGCCAGCAGCCAAGAAGTAGGGCTAGCGGGCTTCTTC. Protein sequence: CASSQEVGLAGFF.

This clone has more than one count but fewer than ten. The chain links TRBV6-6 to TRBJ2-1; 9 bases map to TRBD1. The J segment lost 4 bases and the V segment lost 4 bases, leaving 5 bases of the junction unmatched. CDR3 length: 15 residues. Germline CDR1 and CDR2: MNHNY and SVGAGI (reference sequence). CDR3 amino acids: CASSFRDREYNEQFF. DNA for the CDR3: TGTGCCAGCAGTTTCCGGGACAGGGAATACAATGAGCAGTTCTTC.

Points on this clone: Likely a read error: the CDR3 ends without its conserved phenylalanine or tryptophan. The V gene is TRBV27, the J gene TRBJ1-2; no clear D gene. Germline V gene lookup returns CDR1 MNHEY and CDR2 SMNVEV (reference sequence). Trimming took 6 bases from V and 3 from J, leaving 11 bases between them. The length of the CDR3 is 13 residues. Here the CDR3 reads CASSIHGDYGYTS. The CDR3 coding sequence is TGTGCCAGCAGCATCCACGGGGACTATGGCTACACCTCC.

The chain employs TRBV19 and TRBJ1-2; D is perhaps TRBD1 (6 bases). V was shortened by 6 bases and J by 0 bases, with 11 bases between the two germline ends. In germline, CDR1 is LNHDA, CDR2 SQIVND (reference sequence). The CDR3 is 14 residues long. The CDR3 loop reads CASSLRDTNYGYTF. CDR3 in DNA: TGTGCCAGTAGCCTCCGGGACACTAACTATGGCTACACCTTC.

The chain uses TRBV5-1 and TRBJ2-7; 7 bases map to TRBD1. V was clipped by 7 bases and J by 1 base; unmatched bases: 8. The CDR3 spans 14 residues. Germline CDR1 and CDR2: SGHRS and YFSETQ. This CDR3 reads CASAWDSNSYEQYV. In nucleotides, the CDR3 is TGCGCCAGCGCTTGGGACAGTAATTCCTACGAGCAGTACGTC.

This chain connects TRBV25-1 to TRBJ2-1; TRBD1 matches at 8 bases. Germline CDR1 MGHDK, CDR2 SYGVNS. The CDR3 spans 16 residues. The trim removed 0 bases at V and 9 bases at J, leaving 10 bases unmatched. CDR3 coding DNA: TGTGCCAGCAGTGAATACAATTTGCAGGGGGCGGGTGAGCAGTTCTTC. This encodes CASSEYNLQGAGEQFF.

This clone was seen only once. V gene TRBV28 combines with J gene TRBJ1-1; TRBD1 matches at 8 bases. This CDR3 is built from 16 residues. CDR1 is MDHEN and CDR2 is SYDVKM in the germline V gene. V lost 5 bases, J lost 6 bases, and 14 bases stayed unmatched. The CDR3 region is CASSPHIRQGSAEAFF. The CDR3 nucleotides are TGTGCCAGCAGTCCACATATTAGACAGGGGAGCGCTGAAGCTTTCTTT.

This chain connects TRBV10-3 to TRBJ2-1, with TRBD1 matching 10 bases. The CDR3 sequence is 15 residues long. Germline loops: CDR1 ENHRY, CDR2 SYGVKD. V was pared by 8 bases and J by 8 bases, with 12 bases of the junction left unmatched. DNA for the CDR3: TGTGCCATCGCAATGCGACAGGGGGCAAACGATGAGCAGTTCTTC. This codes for CAIAMRQGANDEQFF.

The CDR3 loop is CASSQTAGGPTNEQFF. As DNA, the CDR3 is TGTGCCAGCAGCCAGACAGCGGGAGGGCCGACGAATGAGCAGTTCTTC. The J gene is TRBJ2-1, the V gene TRBV5-4; TRBD2 matches at 10 bases. The V gene end was trimmed by 4 bases and the J gene end by 7 bases; junction bases not matched to a gene: 11. CDR3 length equals 16 residues. Germline V gene sequence: CDR1 SGHNT, CDR2 YYREEE (reference sequence).

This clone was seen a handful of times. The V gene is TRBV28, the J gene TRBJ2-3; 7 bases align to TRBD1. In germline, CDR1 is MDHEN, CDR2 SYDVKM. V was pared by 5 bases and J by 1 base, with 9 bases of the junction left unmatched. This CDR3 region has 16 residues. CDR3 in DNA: TGTGCCAGCAGTCGACAGGGATGGGAACGCACAGATACGCAGTATTTT. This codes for CASSRQGWERTDTQYF.

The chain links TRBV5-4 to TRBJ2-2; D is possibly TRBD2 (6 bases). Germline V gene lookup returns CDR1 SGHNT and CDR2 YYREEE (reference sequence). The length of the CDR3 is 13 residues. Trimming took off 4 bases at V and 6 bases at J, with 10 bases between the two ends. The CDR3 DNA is TGTGCCAGCAGCCCCGGCGGGGCCGGGGAGCTGTTTTTT. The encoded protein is CASSPGGAGELFF.